This TCR beta chain was documented in a study of blood T cell repertoires in COVID-19. Study overall: Acute-phase and convalescent COVID-19 samples originated in the United States, Italy and Spain.

There are 12 residues in the CDR3. Libraries were prepared by immunoSEQ multiplex PCR; TCRdb keeps only in-frame clonotypes and omits some of them. The data show tens of thousands of clones, roughly 90% seen once. The chain carries TRBV21-1 and TRBJ1-1. TRBV21-1 is noted as a pseudogene. The sample consisted of peripheral blood. This TCR derives from an older woman with active COVID-19. CDR3 nucleotide sequence: TGTGCCAGCAGCAACAGGGCCCGGGGGGCTTTCTTT. This encodes CASSNRARGAFF.